This entry lists 8 T cell receptor beta chains sequenced from one sample in a study of tumor and adjacent non-tumor tissue in lung cancer. The template was RNA from unsorted bulk tissue. The library came from three nested PCR rounds adapted from ARM-PCR protocols. Using its own MiXCR run on the multiplex PCR reads, TCRdb lists one record per CDR3 protein. The table has roughly 220,000 distinct CDR3 sequences, about two thirds seen once. Sequencing was performed on lung tumor tissue. These receptors were collected from a man in his 60s with non-small cell lung cancer.

The chain is built from TRBV12-3 or TRBV12-4 and TRBJ1-1; 8 bases map to TRBD1. V dropped 8 bases and J dropped 5; count of bases not matched to a gene: 16. This CDR3 has 16 residues. In DNA, the CDR3 is TGTGCCAGCTGTCCCCGCAGGGGGCGATTTATTACTGAAGCTTTCTTT. Its protein is CASCPRRGRFITEAFF.

In this sample, this clonotype turned up many times. The chain is built from TRBV10-2 and TRBJ2-1; D possibly corresponds to TRBD2 (6 bases). V gave up 2 bases and J gave up 15 bases, with 14 bases separating them. The CDR3 is 12 residues long. Germline CDR1 WSHSY, CDR2 SAAADI. As DNA, the CDR3 is TGCGCCAGCAGTGAGGGGGGGACTGGGACGTTCTTC. Residues: CASSEGGTGTFF.

A word on this clonotype: The junction shows a germline mismatch at one end, possibly a read error. The rearrangement links TRBV20-1 to TRBJ2-3; 12 positions match TRBD2. The CDR3 has 14 residues. Germline loops: CDR1 DFQATT, CDR2 SNEGSKA (reference sequence). In DNA, the CDR3 is TGCAGTGCTCTAGCGGGGGGGCACACAGATACGCAATGTTTT. Protein sequence: CSALAGGHTDTQCF.

A note on this clonotype: One end of the junction fails to match germline, which may point to a read error. V usage is TRBV6-1 and J usage is TRBJ2-7; D uncertain. Per germline, CDR1 MNHNS and CDR2 SASEGT. CDR3 length equals 14 residues. For the CDR3, the DNA is TGTGCCAACAGTGCACAGTGTTCCCTCTACGAGCAGTACTTC. This encodes CANSAQCSLYEQYF.

The J gene is TRBJ2-1, the V gene TRBV20-1, with D unresolved. Deletions cut 2 bases from V and 9 bases from J, with 5 bases between. Germline loops: CDR1 DFQATT, CDR2 SNEGSKA (reference sequence). CDR3 length: 10 amino acids. CDR3: CSARHAEQFF. CDR3 nucleotides: TGCAGTGCTAGACATGCTGAGCAGTTCTTC.

This CDR3 reads CASSELIGGYGDAFF. CDR3 in DNA: TGTGCCAGCAGTGAACTAATCGGGGGGTACGGTGATGCTTTCTTT. The rearrangement joins TRBV6-1 to TRBJ1-1; D is possibly TRBD1 (5 bases). The length of the CDR3 is 15 residues. The V gene lost 2 bases and the J gene lost 11 bases, with 21 bases spanning the gap. CDR1 is MNHNS and CDR2 is SASEGT in the germline V gene.

The chain uses TRBV20-1 and TRBJ2-1, with D unclear. The germline V gene encodes CDR1 DFQATT and CDR2 SNEGSKA (reference sequence). V was shortened by 0 bases and J by 9 bases, with 18 bases between the two germline ends. The CDR3 has 15 amino acids. CDR3 protein: CSARDGKELRREQFF. Here the CDR3 DNA reads TGCAGTGCTAGAGATGGTAAGGAATTGCGCCGTGAGCAGTTCTTC.

This clonotype came up many times. The genes are TRBV4-3 and TRBJ2-2; 10 bases match TRBD1. The CDR3 contains 17 residues. From germline, CDR1 is LGHNA and CDR2 YSLEER. V lost 0 bases to trimming and J lost 3 bases; unmatched junction nucleotides: 4. CDR3 residues: CASSQERGTGDTGELFF. DNA of the CDR3: TGCGCCAGCAGCCAAGAGAGAGGGACAGGGGACACCGGGGAGCTGTTTTTT.